These T cell receptor beta chains were read from a single sample in a study of CD8 T cells in ankylosing spondylitis. One entry per CDR3 protein, called by TCRdb with MiXCR from the 5' RACE reads. Seen here are 25,000 to 35,000 distinct CDR3 sequences, about 7.8% observed once, and the top ten hold under 12%. Sequencing was carried out using blood, either unsorted or a sorted T cell fraction (not recorded which). The receptors were gathered from a male donor with ankylosing spondylitis or in good health (not recorded which). Both conserved end residues are part of each CDR3. Each record gives: J gene, D gene, clone size, V gene, CDR3 protein, CDR3 DNA. The D gene is left open where the match is weak. Some rows have no size entry. The others give once, few or many, or a class for an expanded clone.

j_gene: TRBJ2-3; d_gene: -; abundance: few; v_gene: TRBV7-2; CDR3aa: CASSLRGGSGDTQYF; CDR3nt: TGTGCCAGCAGCTTAAGAGGCGGGTCGGGAGATACGCAGTATTTT
j_gene: TRBJ2-7; d_gene: -; abundance: many; v_gene: TRBV27; CDR3aa: CASSGRGPGEQYF; CDR3nt: TGTGCCAGCAGTGGCCGAGGGCCTGGGGAGCAGTACTTC
j_gene: TRBJ2-7; d_gene: TRBD2; abundance: -; v_gene: TRBV29-1; CDR3aa: CSVAVLAGGVYEQYF; CDR3nt: TGCAGCGTTGCCGTCCTAGCGGGAGGGGTCTACGAGCAGTACTTC
j_gene: TRBJ2-6; d_gene: -; abundance: -; v_gene: TRBV12-5; CDR3aa: CASGFRGSGANVLTF; CDR3nt: TGTGCTAGTGGTTTTAGGGGCTCTGGGGCCAACGTCCTGACTTTC
j_gene: TRBJ2-1; d_gene: TRBD2; abundance: many; v_gene: TRBV2; CDR3aa: CASSVRTSGGGDEQFF; CDR3nt: TGTGCCAGCAGTGTTAGGACTAGCGGTGGAGGTGATGAGCAGTTCTTC
j_gene: TRBJ1-2; d_gene: -; abundance: many; v_gene: TRBV27; CDR3aa: CASSYGAGNYGYTF; CDR3nt: TGTGCCAGCAGTTACGGCGCGGGGAACTATGGCTACACCTTC
j_gene: TRBJ2-4; d_gene: -; abundance: many; v_gene: TRBV20-1; CDR3aa: CSADLGRTKNIQYF; CDR3nt: TGCAGTGCTGATCTAGGACGGACCAAAAACATTCAGTACTTC
j_gene: TRBJ1-5; d_gene: -; abundance: many; v_gene: TRBV12-3/TRBV12-4; CDR3aa: CASSLGGGINQPQHF; CDR3nt: TGTGCCAGCAGTTTAGGCGGCGGAATCAATCAGCCCCAGCATTTT
j_gene: TRBJ2-5; d_gene: -; abundance: many; v_gene: TRBV24-1; CDR3aa: CATRDNTGSNSQYF; CDR3nt: TGTGCCACCAGGGATAACACAGGGAGTAATTCCCAGTACTTC
j_gene: TRBJ2-1; d_gene: TRBD2; abundance: many; v_gene: TRBV7-8; CDR3aa: CASSLGPGLDKNEQFF; CDR3nt: TGTGCCAGCAGCTTAGGGCCGGGACTAGACAAAAATGAGCAGTTCTTC
j_gene: TRBJ2-7; d_gene: -; abundance: -; v_gene: TRBV10-3; CDR3aa: CAISDPTGGSYEQYF; CDR3nt: TGTGCCATCAGTGACCCAACTGGGGGCTCCTACGAGCAGTACTTC
j_gene: TRBJ2-1; d_gene: -; abundance: few; v_gene: TRBV5-1; CDR3aa: CASSPDEGSYNEQFF; CDR3nt: TGCGCCAGCAGCCCGGACGAGGGCTCCTACAATGAGCAGTTCTTC
j_gene: TRBJ2-1; d_gene: TRBD2; abundance: many; v_gene: TRBV11-2; CDR3aa: CASSSLAGKNNEQFF; CDR3nt: TGTGCCAGCAGCTCCCTAGCGGGGAAAAACAATGAGCAGTTCTTC
j_gene: TRBJ2-7; d_gene: -; abundance: many; v_gene: TRBV11-2; CDR3aa: CASSLGHLYEQYF; CDR3nt: TGTGCCAGCAGCTTAGGGCATCTCTACGAGCAGTACTTC
j_gene: TRBJ2-1; d_gene: -; abundance: many; v_gene: TRBV7-3; CDR3aa: CASSFGRGNEQFF; CDR3nt: TGTGCCAGCAGCTTTGGACGAGGCAATGAGCAGTTCTTC
j_gene: TRBJ2-7; d_gene: TRBD1; abundance: -; v_gene: TRBV7-2; CDR3aa: CASSPRQGSYEQYF; CDR3nt: TGTGCCAGCAGCCCCAGACAGGGGTCCTACGAGCAGTACTTC
j_gene: TRBJ2-1; d_gene: TRBD2; abundance: many; v_gene: TRBV29-1; CDR3aa: CSVVPAGVVNEQFF; CDR3nt: TGCAGCGTTGTACCGGCGGGAGTGGTCAATGAGCAGTTCTTC
j_gene: TRBJ2-7; d_gene: -; abundance: few; v_gene: TRBV5-1; CDR3aa: CASSFAGGDEQYF; CDR3nt: TGCGCCAGCAGCTTTGCCGGGGGCGACGAGCAGTACTTC
j_gene: TRBJ1-3; d_gene: -; abundance: many; v_gene: TRBV27; CDR3aa: CASKAGFSGNTIYF; CDR3nt: TGTGCCAGCAAGGCAGGGTTCTCTGGAAACACCATATATTTT
j_gene: TRBJ2-5; d_gene: TRBD2; abundance: many; v_gene: TRBV5-1; CDR3aa: CASSFTLAGGETQYF; CDR3nt: TGCGCCAGCAGCTTCACACTAGCGGGAGGAGAGACCCAGTACTTC
j_gene: TRBJ1-2; d_gene: -; abundance: many; v_gene: TRBV10-3; CDR3aa: CAISESSGTNGYTF; CDR3nt: TGTGCCATCAGTGAGTCGTCCGGGACAAATGGCTACACCTTC
j_gene: TRBJ2-3; d_gene: -; abundance: many; v_gene: TRBV15; CDR3aa: CATSRDSDTQYF; CDR3nt: TGTGCCACCAGCAGAGATTCAGATACGCAGTATTTT